The rows below give T cell receptor beta chains drawn from one sample of a study of blood T cell repertoires in COVID-19. Produced via immunoSEQ multiplex PCR; TCRdb's table is partial and in-frame only. The data contain 130,000 to 150,000 clones, around 87% of them singletons. The material sequenced was peripheral blood. The receptors stem from a woman between 45 and 60 years old with active or convalescent COVID-19. CDR3s include the opening cysteine and the closing phenylalanine or tryptophan. A D gene is named only where the DNA matches it firmly. Expanded clones are given a class, and other clones once, few, many or no size at all.

v_call	j_call	d_call	clone_size	cdr3_aa	cdr3_nt
TRBV7-2	TRBJ2-1	NA	NA	CASSLALPLDEQFF	TGTGCCAGCAGCTTAGCACTTCCATTGGATGAGCAGTTCTTC
TRBV19	TRBJ1-4	TRBD1	NA	CASSIGQGASNEKLFF	TGTGCCAGTAGTATCGGACAGGGGGCCTCTAATGAAAAACTGTTTTTT
TRBV18	TRBJ1-5	NA	NA	CASSQGSNQPQHF	TGTGCCAGCTCACAGGGGAGCAATCAGCCCCAGCATTTT
TRBV28	TRBJ2-4	NA	NA	CASSPVGGRKNIQYF	TGTGCCAGCAGTCCCGTGGGGGGAAGAAAAAACATTCAGTACTTC
TRBV19	TRBJ2-1	NA	NA	CASSIDRASMSYNEQFF	TGTGCCAGTAGTATAGATCGGGCTAGCATGTCCTACAATGAGCAGTTCTTC
TRBV5-5	TRBJ2-2	NA	NA	CASSLDRGYTGELFF	TGTGCCAGCAGCTTGGACCGGGGATATACCGGGGAGCTGTTTTTT
TRBV10-3	TRBJ2-7	NA	NA	CAISESGLSYEQYF	TGTGCCATCAGTGAGTCTGGGCTTTCCTACGAGCAGTACTTC
TRBV4-2	TRBJ1-2	TRBD1	NA	CASSQAGQGYGYTF	TGTGCCAGCAGCCAAGCCGGACAGGGTTATGGCTACACCTTC
TRBV19	TRBJ1-5	NA	NA	CASSIGGTNNQPQHF	TGTGCCAGTAGTATTGGGGGCACCAACAATCAGCCCCAGCATTTT
TRBV7-2	TRBJ2-5	NA	NA	CASSLVLARQETQYF	TGTGCCAGCAGCTTAGTCCTAGCGCGTCAAGAGACCCAGTACTTC
TRBV19	TRBJ2-7	NA	NA	CASSIQGYEQYF	TGTGCCAGTAGTATCCAGGGATACGAGCAGTACTTC
TRBV19	TRBJ1-6	NA	once	CASSIRQGRSPLHF	TGTGCCAGTAGTATTCGGCAGGGAAGGTCACCCCTCCACTTT
TRBV5-1	TRBJ1-1	TRBD1	NA	CASSLAPGQGASAEAFF	TGCGCCAGCAGCTTGGCCCCGGGACAGGGGGCGAGTGCTGAAGCTTTCTTT
TRBV5-4	TRBJ1-1	NA	NA	CASRAPEAFF	TGTGCCAGCAGGGCACCTGAAGCTTTCTTT
TRBV18	TRBJ2-7	NA	NA	CASSPTAGLYEQYF	TGTGCCAGCTCACCGACAGCCGGCCTTTACGAGCAGTACTTC
TRBV19	TRBJ2-1	TRBD2	NA	CASSPRTSGNNEQFF	TGTGCCAGTAGTCCCCGGACTAGCGGGAACAATGAGCAGTTCTTC
TRBV5-8	TRBJ2-1	NA	NA	CASSSDYLSSYNEQFF	TGTGCCAGCAGCTCGGACTATTTGAGCTCCTACAATGAGCAGTTCTTC
TRBV5-1	TRBJ2-5	NA	NA	CASSFRDWKETQYF	TGCGCCAGCAGCTTCCGGGACTGGAAAGAGACCCAGTACTTC
TRBV30	TRBJ1-1	NA	NA	CAWRPTLTGNTEAFF	TGTGCCTGGAGACCTACCCTGACGGGGAACACTGAAGCTTTCTTT
TRBV10-1	TRBJ2-1	TRBD1	NA	CASRLFLQGSYNEQFF	TGCGCCAGCAGACTCTTTCTACAGGGGTCCTACAATGAGCAGTTCTTC
TRBV4-3	TRBJ2-4	NA	NA	CASSQEGGQGNIQYF	TGCGCCAGCAGCCAAGAAGGCGGCCAGGGAAACATTCAGTACTTC
TRBV5-1	TRBJ1-5	TRBD1	once	CASSSGQQNQPQHF	TGCGCCAGCAGCTCGGGACAGCAGAATCAGCCCCAGCATTTT
TRBV18	TRBJ2-2	NA	NA	CASSPLPGELFF	TGTGCCAGCTCACCCCTTCCCGGGGAGCTGTTTTTT
TRBV10-3	TRBJ1-5	NA	few	CANKTTGPNQPQHF	TGTGCCAACAAGACAACCGGCCCCAATCAGCCCCAGCATTTT
TRBV6-5	TRBJ2-4	TRBD1	NA	CASSPQGQSIQYF	TGTGCCAGCAGTCCCCAGGGACAGTCCATTCAGTACTTC
TRBV5-1	TRBJ2-7	TRBD1	NA	CASSQLPGQGYEQYF	TGCGCCAGCAGCCAACTTCCGGGACAGGGATACGAGCAGTACTTC
TRBV18	TRBJ2-1	NA	NA	CASSPPGRGRDNEQFF	TGTGCCAGCTCACCACCGGGGCGGGGTAGAGACAATGAGCAGTTCTTC